The clone carrying this T cell receptor beta chain was detected once. Its antigen is still unknown. The PCR ran on 60 Vbeta and 13 Jbeta primers. Produced via immunoSEQ multiplex PCR; TCRdb's table is partial and in-frame only. This table holds about 150,000 clones, around 79% found once. The CDR3 sequence is 15 residues long. Germline CDR1 and CDR2: GTSNPN and SVGIG (reference sequence). With 2 bases removed from V and 3 bases from J, the gap between germline ends came to 17 bases. The sample comes from a study of cytomegalovirus exposure and HLA in healthy donors. Broader study findings: For most subjects, TCR beta sequences were reported to predict HLA-A and HLA-B alleles with accuracy.

V and J are TRBV30 and TRBJ2-7; tentatively, D is TRBD2 (6 bases). The TCR was taken from a woman aged 25 to 45 in good health and CMV-seronegative. Sequences were obtained from PBMCs. The CDR3 DNA is TGTGCCTGGAGTTCCCCTGGCAGGACTAACTACGAGCAGTACTTC. Its protein is CAWSSPGRTNYEQYF.